Listed here are 26 T cell receptor beta chains from one sample, sequenced in a study of cytomegalovirus exposure and HLA in healthy donors. A multiplex PCR was run with 60 Vbeta primers and 13 Jbeta primers. TCRdb's copy holds only in-frame clones and misses some; the assay was immunoSEQ multiplex PCR. The sample contains fewer than 90,000 clones, around three quarters of which appear only once. Sequenced sample: PBMCs. All receptors derive from a male donor in good health and CMV-seronegative.

The chain couples TRBV7-6 to TRBJ2-7; possible D gene TRBD2, 6 bases. This CDR3 comprises 14 residues. CDR1 is SGHVS, CDR2 FNYEAQ, per germline. V shed 5 bases and J shed 3 bases, with 14 bases lying between them. The CDR3 bases are TGTGCCAGCAGCATCGGGACTCCTAACTACGAGCAGTACTTC. Its translation is CASSIGTPNYEQYF.

This chain links TRBV27 with TRBJ2-6; D may be TRBD1 (6 bases). The germline gives CDR1 MNHEY, CDR2 SMNVEV (reference sequence). The CDR3 sequence is 16 residues long. Trimming cost V 5 bases and J 2 bases, with 13 bases left between them. CDR3 nucleotides: TGTGCCAGCAGTCGAGACAGGCCCGCTGGGGCCAACGTCCTGACTTTC. This encodes CASSRDRPAGANVLTF.

Remarks on this clone: An end of the junction does not agree with germline; a read error may underlie this. The J gene is TRBJ2-4, the V gene TRBV7-2, with TRBD1 identical over 9 bases. The CDR3 is 17 amino acids. Germline assignment: CDR1 SGHTA and CDR2 FQGNSA. The CDR3 protein is CASSAGPPGQGPSSVLF. The DNA of the CDR3 is TGTGCCAGCAGCGCTGGACCTCCGGGACAGGGCCCGAGCTCGGTCCTCTTC.

This clone was seen a few times. This chain connects TRBV10-3 to TRBJ2-1, with 9 bases identical to TRBD1. The junction had 3 bases not matched to a gene; V was cut back by 7 bases and J by 5 bases. This CDR3 has 13 amino acids. Germline V gives CDR1 ENHRY, CDR2 SYGVKD. The CDR3, as DNA: TGTGCCATCAACAGACAGGGGGACAATGAGCAGTTCTTC. Protein: CAINRQGDNEQFF.

This sequence joins TRBV19 and TRBJ2-7; a weak D match, TRBD2 (5 bases). Between the trimmed V and J ends, which lost 3 bases and 5 bases, there was a span of 29 bases. CDR1 and CDR2 (germline): LNHDA, SQIVND (reference sequence). The CDR3 loop spans 19 amino acids. The CDR3 coding sequence is TGTGCCAGTAGTATTCGGTGGAGGCCGGCTACGACTATGCCCCACGAGCAGTACTTC. Encoded protein: CASSIRWRPATTMPHEQYF.

This clone was seen only a few times. The rearrangement uses TRBV6-1 and TRBJ2-7; D gene ambiguous. This CDR3 is built from 12 residues. Germline CDR1 reads MNHNS; CDR2 reads SASEGT. The germline V and J ends were trimmed by 2 bases and 4 bases, with 6 bases remaining between them. Written as DNA, the CDR3 is TGTGCCAGCAGTGAATTGAGGTACGAGCAGTACTTC. Encoded protein: CASSELRYEQYF.

This rearrangement joins TRBV11-2 to TRBJ1-5, with a weak D call TRBD1 (6 bases). Germline V lookup: CDR1 SGHAT, CDR2 FQNNGV. This CDR3 is 13 amino acids long. V lost 3 bases to trimming and J lost 5 bases, with 8 bases between them. The CDR3 sequence: CASSFQGHQPQHF. The CDR3 DNA reads as TGTGCCAGCAGCTTCCAGGGGCATCAGCCCCAGCATTTT.

The chain joins TRBV5-1 to TRBJ2-7; tentatively, D is TRBD1 (5 bases). CDR3 length: 15 residues. V lost 0 bases to trimming and J lost 0 bases, with 10 bases between them. The germline V gene has CDR1 SGHRS and CDR2 YFSETQ. CDR3 region: CASSLGQTASYEQYF. CDR3 DNA: TGCGCCAGCAGCTTGGGACAGACGGCCTCCTACGAGCAGTACTTC.

A note on this clone: The same CDR3 arises from other DNA sequences in this sample as well. The chain couples TRBV18 to TRBJ1-1; no clear D. Trimming pared 3 bases from V and 4 bases from J, leaving 15 bases between. CDR1 and CDR2 (germline): KGHSH, LQKENI. The CDR3 totals 15 residues. For the CDR3, the DNA is TGTGCCAGCTCACCCGCCGGTACAGAACCCACTGAAGCTTTCTTT. Its translation is CASSPAGTEPTEAFF.

The chain links TRBV6-6 to TRBJ2-3; 11 bases match TRBD2. V was clipped by 10 bases and J by 4 bases; unmatched bases: 7. This CDR3 contains 14 residues. Germline V lookup: CDR1 MNHNY, CDR2 SVGAGI (reference sequence). The CDR3 spells CATQASGGSDTQYF. CDR3 DNA sequence: TGTGCCACACAAGCTAGCGGGGGGTCAGATACGCAGTATTTT.

In this sample, this clone turned up a few times. CDR3 residues: CASINRGLSTGEAFF. The DNA for the CDR3 is TGTGCCAGTATTAACAGGGGGTTATCGACGGGTGAAGCTTTCTTT. The chain is built from TRBV19 and TRBJ1-1, with 8 bases fitting TRBD1. This CDR3 contains 15 residues. The V and J ends lost 7 bases and 7 bases, in that order; junction bases with no gene match: 14. CDR1 is LNHDA and CDR2 is SQIVND in the germline V gene (reference sequence).

The CDR3 here is CASSISGQGGADTQYF. In nucleotides, the CDR3 is TGTGCCAGTAGTATATCCGGGCAGGGCGGCGCAGATACGCAGTATTTT. The chain employs TRBV19 and TRBJ2-3; the D gene is possibly TRBD1 (5 bases). In germline, CDR1 is LNHDA, CDR2 SQIVND (reference sequence). Between the trimmed V and J ends, which lost 2 bases and 4 bases, there was a span of 16 bases. The CDR3 totals 16 residues.

The V and J genes are TRBV9 and TRBJ2-3; TRBD2 aligns across 10 bases. The CDR3 runs 16 residues. The germline gives CDR1 SGDLS, CDR2 YYNGEE. The trim removed 1 base at V and 2 bases at J, leaving 4 bases unmatched. CDR3: CASSVTSGDLTDTQYF. The CDR3 region has the DNA TGTGCCAGCAGCGTAACTAGCGGGGACCTCACAGATACGCAGTATTTT.

The chain is built from TRBV5-1 and TRBJ2-1; 10 nucleotides agree with TRBD1. This CDR3 comprises 15 residues. Germline V gene data show CDR1 as SGHRS and CDR2 as YFSETQ. Trimming cost V 4 bases and J 7 bases; bases outside gene matches: 8. The CDR3 DNA follows: TGCGCCAGCAGCCCGCTGACAGGGGGCATAAATGAGCAGTTCTTC. Protein: CASSPLTGGINEQFF.

The sample holds one count of this clone. The V call is TRBV4-3, the J call TRBJ1-2; D is unclear. CDR3 size: 17 residues. With 0 bases removed from V and 0 bases from J, the gap between germline ends came to 14 bases. Germline assignment: CDR1 LGHNA and CDR2 YSLEER. CDR3 region: CASSQDRFGVSNYGYTF. The CDR3 DNA follows: TGCGCCAGCAGCCAAGACAGGTTCGGTGTATCTAACTATGGCTACACCTTC.

This clone has just a few counts. The chain couples TRBV10-2 to TRBJ1-5, with D unresolved. Germline V CDR1 and CDR2: WSHSY, SAAADI. This CDR3 spans 14 amino acids. V was shortened by 6 bases and J by 0 bases, with 9 bases between the two germline ends. CDR3 in DNA: TGCGCCAGCAGGACGGGGAATAGCAATCAGCCCCAGCATTTT. Encoded protein: CASRTGNSNQPQHF.

V and J are TRBV28 and TRBJ2-7, with 7 bases matching TRBD2. Germline loops: CDR1 MDHEN, CDR2 SYDVKM. Trimming took 9 bases from V and 4 from J; bases not matched to a gene: 9. CDR3 size: 13 residues. CDR3 region: CASFRDGGYEQYF. CDR3 DNA: TGTGCCAGTTTCCGGGACGGGGGGTACGAGCAGTACTTC.

The V gene is TRBV6-1, the J gene TRBJ1-1; D is unclear. CDR1 and CDR2 from the germline V gene are MNHNS and SASEGT. Trimming left V 8 bases short and J 3 bases short, with 13 bases between. The CDR3 consists of 13 residues. The CDR3, as DNA: TGTGCCAGCGGAGGCCAGAAATACACTGAAGCTTTCTTT. This gives the protein CASGGQKYTEAFF.

The V gene is TRBV6-6, the J gene TRBJ2-3; 10 positions agree with TRBD1. CDR3 length equals 15 residues. V lost 2 bases, J lost 4 bases, and 3 bases stayed unmatched. CDR1 and CDR2 (germline): MNHNY, SVGAGI (reference sequence). CDR3 DNA sequence: TGTGCCAGCAGTTACGGGACAGGGGACGCAGATACGCAGTATTTT. Its translation is CASSYGTGDADTQYF.

The genes are TRBV6-1 and TRBJ1-2; 7 nucleotides agree with TRBD1. CDR1 and CDR2 from the germline V gene are MNHNS and SASEGT. The ends lost 2 bases at V and 3 bases at J; junction bases unmatched: 12. CDR3 length equals 17 residues. CDR3 residues: CASSERAGGRSDYGYTF. The CDR3, as DNA: TGTGCCAGCAGTGAAAGGGCAGGGGGAAGGTCTGACTATGGCTACACCTTC.

The table lists this clone with a few counts. V usage is TRBV2 and J usage is TRBJ1-5; D is perhaps TRBD1 (5 bases). Deletions cut 3 bases from V and 0 bases from J, with 9 bases between. Germline V gene lookup returns CDR1 SNHLY and CDR2 FYNNEI. CDR3 size: 15 residues. Written as DNA, the CDR3 is TGTGCCAGCAGTGATTACAGGTATAGCAATCAGCCCCAGCATTTT. Amino acids: CASSDYRYSNQPQHF. Full variable domain (rest looked up from reference TRBV2 and TRBJ1-5): EPEVTQTPSHQVTQMGQEVILRCVPISNHLYFYWYRQILGQKVEFLVSFYNNEISEKSEIFDDQFSVERPDGSNFTLKIRSTKLEDSAMYFCASSDYRYSNQPQHFGDGTRLSIL.

This clone showed up just once. The genes are TRBV11-2 and TRBJ2-7, with a weak D call TRBD2 (6 bases). Germline V gene data show CDR1 as SGHAT and CDR2 as FQNNGV. Trimming removed 1 base at V and 2 bases at J, with 6 bases between. The CDR3 contains 13 residues. CDR3: CASSLGLAYEQYF. CDR3 DNA sequence: TGTGCCAGCAGCTTAGGACTAGCCTACGAGCAGTACTTC.

This clone has a handful of counts. The genes are TRBV6-5 and TRBJ2-1; 7 bases line up with TRBD2. After removal of 5 bases from V and 5 bases from J, the junction contained 9 bases not matched to a gene. The germline CDR1 and CDR2 sequences are MNHEY and SVGAGI. The CDR3 runs to 15 residues. The CDR3 coding sequence is TGTGCCAGCAGTGGACCTAGCGGCCGAAACAATGAGCAGTTCTTC. Protein: CASSGPSGRNNEQFF.

This chain uses TRBV7-2 with TRBJ2-7; tentative D call: TRBD1 (5 bases). V lost 3 bases to trimming and J lost 4 bases, with 13 bases between them. The CDR3 spans 14 residues. Germline CDR1 SGHTA, CDR2 FQGNSA. The CDR3 here is CASSLGLVAYEQYF. In DNA, the CDR3 is TGTGCCAGCAGCTTGGGGCTAGTAGCTTACGAGCAGTACTTC.

The chain couples TRBV21-1 to TRBJ1-2; the table assigns TRBD1, which was not confirmed against the DNA. TRBV21-1 is a documented pseudogene. The CDR3 runs 16 residues. The CDR3 sequence is CASSNPGPTINYGYTF. In DNA form, the CDR3 reads TGTGCCAGCAGCAACCCTGGGCCTACGATTAACTATGGCTACACCTTC.

The CDR3 protein is CASSHKGPGQETQYF. The CDR3 nucleotides read TGTGCCAGCAGCCATAAGGGGCCCGGCCAAGAGACCCAGTACTTC. The J gene is TRBJ2-5, the V gene TRBV6-5; maybe TRBD1 (5 bases). This CDR3 contains 15 residues. Trimming shortened V by 6 bases and J by 1 base, and 15 bases separated the two germline ends. Germline values: CDR1 MNHEY, CDR2 SVGAGI.